This passage covers 28 T cell receptor beta chains from one sample sequenced in a study of post-analysis software for immune sequencing data. General study results and limits: Five TRBV segments were significantly more frequent in patients than in controls. TRBV5-6, TRBV5-1 and TRBV20-1 were among these segments.

Unique molecular identifiers featured in each of the TCR beta cDNA libraries. TCRdb itself ran the PCR reads through MiXCR, one entry per CDR3 protein. The sample comprises some 890,000 distinct CDR3 sequences, approximately 57% of which are singletons, and around 4.5% rests with the top ten. No antigen has been assigned to these receptors. Material: blood. The origin of the receptors is a girl aged 5 to 17 with multiple sclerosis.

This clonotype showed up just a few times. This chain joins TRBV20-1 and TRBJ1-5, with no clear D. The V and J ends lost 0 bases and 13 bases respectively, with 13 bases between them. Germline CDR1 and CDR2: DFQATT and SNEGSKA (reference sequence). The CDR3 runs 12 residues. CDR3 sequence reads: CSARDQLAGQHF. CDR3 in DNA: TGCAGTGCTAGAGATCAGTTAGCGGGACAGCATTTT.

This clonotype occurred once. This chain joins TRBV25-1 and TRBJ2-7; 9 bases agree with TRBD1. TRBJ2-5 explains the end of the DNA better; the J call may be wrong. The CDR3 length is 16 residues. Germline V gene sequence: CDR1 MGHDK, CDR2 SYGVNS. In nucleotides, the CDR3 is TGTGCCAGCAGTGGAGGGACAGGGACGTACCAAGAGACCCAGTACTTC. The encoded protein is CASSGGTGTYQETQYF.

The chain carries TRBV9 and TRBJ2-4; TRBD2 aligns across 12 bases. Germline CDR1 and CDR2: SGDLS and YYNGEE. The CDR3 has 15 amino acids. The ends lost 4 bases at V and 8 bases at J; junction bases unmatched: 7. CDR3 DNA: TGTGCCAGCAGCCCCTTGACTAGCGGGAGTGACATTCAGTACTTC. Its protein product is CASSPLTSGSDIQYF.

This clonotype was picked up a small number of times. This chain connects TRBV5-5 to TRBJ2-4; D is ambiguous. Germline V CDR1 and CDR2: SGHKS, YYEKEE (reference sequence). Trimming removed 4 bases at V and 0 bases at J, with 8 bases between. The CDR3 is 14 amino acids. The CDR3 DNA follows: TGTGCCAGCAGCCCATCAGTAGCCAAAAACATTCAGTACTTC. Translated, it gives CASSPSVAKNIQYF. Using reference TRBV5-5 and TRBJ2-4 for the parts outside the CDR3, the full variable domain is DAGVTQSPTHLIKTRGQQVTLRCSPISGHKSVSWYQQVLGQGPQFIFQYYEKEERGRGNFPDRFSARQFPNYSSELNVNALLLGDSALYLCASSPSVAKNIQYFGAGTRLSVL.

For the CDR3, the DNA is TGTGCCAGCAGTGAAAGGGTAGCGGGGTTTGCCAATGAGCAGTTCTTC. This encodes CASSERVAGFANEQFF. The gene calls are TRBV2 and TRBJ2-1, with 8 bases lining up with TRBD2. This CDR3 spans 16 amino acids. Looked up from germline, CDR1 is SNHLY and CDR2 is FYNNEI. Unmatched junction bases numbered 9, after V lost 2 bases and J lost 6 bases.

The rearrangement joins TRBV20-1 to TRBJ2-3; D is undetermined. V was pared by 0 bases and J by 6 bases, with 13 bases between. The CDR3 has 14 residues. Germline loops: CDR1 DFQATT, CDR2 SNEGSKA (reference sequence). The CDR3 DNA reads TGCAGTGCTAGAGATCGGTCTTCTGGGGATACGCAGTATTTT. Translated, it gives CSARDRSSGDTQYF.

The chain carries TRBV5-1 and TRBJ2-7, with TRBD1 as a possible D gene (7 bases). The CDR3 contains 16 residues. Trimming pared 6 bases from V and 0 bases from J, leaving 19 bases between. The V gene's germline CDR1 is SGHRS and CDR2 YFSETQ. The CDR3 sequence: CASNPGGGSISYEQYF. In DNA form, the CDR3 reads TGCGCCAGCAACCCAGGAGGGGGCAGCATCTCCTACGAGCAGTACTTC.

V usage is TRBV14 and J usage is TRBJ2-7; D not certain. The length of the CDR3 is 13 residues. V lost 1 base and J lost 3, with 7 bases in between. Germline V CDR1 and CDR2: SGHDN, FVKESK. CDR3 in DNA: TGTGCCAGCAGCCAAGTAACCGGCTACGAGCAGTACTTC. This sequence encodes CASSQVTGYEQYF.

The V call is TRBV12-3 or TRBV12-4, the J call TRBJ2-1; D tentatively fits TRBD1 or TRBD2 (5 bases each). CDR3 length: 14 residues. V lost 6 bases to trimming and J lost 5 bases, with 14 bases between them. The CDR3 DNA follows: TGTGCCAGCAGCCCGCATGGGACCAACAATGAGCAGTTCTTC. This encodes CASSPHGTNNEQFF.

The chain joins TRBV20-1 to TRBJ2-3; D gene uncertain. V lost 2 bases to trimming and J lost 3 bases, with 15 bases between them. CDR1 DFQATT and CDR2 SNEGSKA come from the germline V gene (reference sequence). CDR3 length: 15 residues. In DNA form, the CDR3 reads TGCAGTGCTAGATCCCCGTTCTCCATGACAGATACGCAGTATTTT. It yields the protein CSARSPFSMTDTQYF.

This clonotype was detected a few times. The rearrangement links TRBV2 to TRBJ2-3; tentatively, D is TRBD2 (6 bases). The ends were cut back, 7 bases at V and 0 bases at J, with 14 bases in the middle. Germline V gene sequence: CDR1 SNHLY, CDR2 FYNNEI. This CDR3 has 15 amino acids. The CDR3: CASKQDYLSTDTQYF. The CDR3 DNA is TGTGCCAGCAAACAGGACTACCTTAGCACAGATACGCAGTATTTT.

The chain links TRBV5-1 to TRBJ2-7, with TRBD2 matching 9 bases. The ends lost 1 base at V and 4 bases at J; junction bases unmatched: 6. Germline CDR1 reads SGHRS; CDR2 reads YFSETQ. The CDR3 has 15 residues. CDR3 protein: CASSLSSGRDYEQYF. The CDR3 DNA reads as TGCGCCAGCAGCTTGAGTAGCGGGAGAGATTACGAGCAGTACTTC. The whole variable domain, remainder taken from reference TRBV5-1 and TRBJ2-7, is KAGVTQTPRYLIKTRGQQVTLSCSPISGHRSVSWYQQTPGQGLQFLFEYFSETQRNKGNFPGRFSGRQFSNSRSEMNVSTLELGDSALYLCASSLSSGRDYEQYFGPGTRLTVT.

This clonotype was counted only a few times. The chain employs TRBV3-1 and TRBJ2-7; tentatively, D is TRBD2 (6 bases). Germline V CDR1 and CDR2: LGHDT, YNNKEL (reference sequence). The CDR3 sequence is 12 residues long. Trimming took 6 bases from V and 3 from J, leaving 9 bases between them. CDR3 bases: TGTGCCAGCAGTTGGGGACTCTACGAGCAGTACTTC. Its protein is CASSWGLYEQYF.

This rearrangement joins TRBV15 to TRBJ1-2; D may be TRBD1 (6 bases). CDR3 length: 16 amino acids. Per the germline V gene, CDR1 is LNHNV and CDR2 is YYDKDF (reference sequence). V gave up 3 bases and J gave up 4 bases, with 18 bases separating them. The CDR3 region is CATSSLVRGASYGYTF. The CDR3 DNA follows: TGTGCCACCAGCAGCCTGGTACGGGGGGCGAGCTATGGCTACACCTTC.

This chain links TRBV12-3 or TRBV12-4 with TRBJ2-5; no firm D call. The CDR3 is 11 residues long. V was trimmed by 7 bases and J by 3 bases, leaving 6 bases between them. CDR3 nucleotide sequence: TGTGCCAGCAAGCAGGAAGAGACCCAGTACTTC. Amino acid sequence: CASKQEETQYF.

The rearrangement links TRBV9 to TRBJ1-2; possibly TRBD1 for D (6 bases). Trimming cost V 0 bases and J 5 bases, with 11 bases left between them. CDR3 length: 14 residues. Germline lookup yields CDR1 SGDLS and CDR2 YYNGEE. This chain's CDR3 is CASSVEPTGYGYTF. CDR3 bases: TGTGCCAGCAGCGTAGAACCTACAGGGTATGGCTACACCTTC. Full variable domain (missing parts from reference TRBV9 and TRBJ1-2): DSGVTQTPKHLITATGQRVTLRCSPRSGDLSVYWYQQSLDQGLQFLIQYYNGEERAKGNILERFSAQQFPDLHSELNLSSLELGDSALYFCASSVEPTGYGYTFGSGTRLTVV.

Written as DNA, the CDR3 is TGCAGCGTCTGGACTAGCTATCGGCAGTTCTTC. This sequence encodes CSVWTSYRQFF. V and J are TRBV29-1 and TRBJ2-1; 8 bases map to TRBD2. CDR1 and CDR2 (germline): SQVTM, ANQGSEA. V lost 6 bases and J lost 12; bases outside the gene matches: 7. The CDR3 is 11 amino acids.

The V and J genes are TRBV15 and TRBJ2-1; D uncertain. V lost 0 bases and J 14 bases, leaving 11 bases between the germline ends. The CDR3 consists of 12 residues. Looked up from germline, CDR1 is LNHNV and CDR2 is YYDKDF (reference sequence). The chain's CDR3 is CATSRDISEKFF. As DNA, the CDR3 is TGTGCCACCAGCAGAGATATTTCAGAGAAGTTCTTC.

The chain combines TRBV5-1 with TRBJ1-1; D unresolved. CDR1 SGHRS and CDR2 YFSETQ come from the germline V gene. V was trimmed by 2 bases and J by 9 bases, leaving 8 bases between them. This CDR3 has 11 residues. In DNA form, the CDR3 reads TGCGCCAGCAGCTTCGGACTGAAAGCTTTCTTT. Residues: CASSFGLKAFF.

Notes on this clonotype: Germline is not matched at one junction end, which may reflect a read error. The V gene is TRBV12-3 or TRBV12-4, the J gene TRBJ2-5, with TRBD1 matching 8 bases. The CDR3 runs to 17 residues. CDR3 residues: CAGSRTLGQGAKETQYF. The CDR3 DNA reads TGTGCCGGCAGCCGAACCCTCGGCCAGGGGGCTAAAGAGACCCAGTACTTC.

The chain employs TRBV5-1 and TRBJ1-2, with 10 nucleotides matching TRBD1. V was pared by 4 bases and J by 7 bases, with 10 bases of the junction left unmatched. CDR3 length equals 15 residues. Germline V CDR1 and CDR2: SGHRS, YFSETQ. In DNA form, the CDR3 reads TGCGCCAGCAGCCAATTCGGACAGGGGGAGTCTGGCTACACCTTC. This encodes CASSQFGQGESGYTF.

The table lists this clonotype with a few counts. The rearrangement links TRBV5-1 to TRBJ1-2; 8 bases align to TRBD1. The germline CDR1 and CDR2 sequences are SGHRS and YFSETQ. Trimming removed 4 bases from V and 6 bases from J; junction bases left unmatched: 8. CDR3 length: 14 residues. CDR3 coding DNA: TGCGCCAGCAGCCCGACAGGGGTATTCAATGGCTACACCTTC. Translating gives CASSPTGVFNGYTF.

This clonotype came up a few times. The chain combines TRBV2 with TRBJ2-3; D possibly uses TRBD1 or TRBD2 (5 bases each). The CDR3 is 13 amino acids. Trimming left V 8 bases short and J 6 bases short, with 15 bases between. Germline V gene lookup returns CDR1 SNHLY and CDR2 FYNNEI. CDR3 sequence (DNA): TGTGCCAGCTCTGAGGGCAGGGCTGATACGCAGTATTTT. Its protein product is CASSEGRADTQYF.

The chain carries TRBV6-5 and TRBJ2-5; a possible D gene is TRBD2 (6 bases). The CDR3 is 14 residues long. Germline assignment: CDR1 MNHEY and CDR2 SVGAGI. Trimming stripped 6 bases from V and 6 bases from J, with 17 bases between. CDR3 DNA sequence: TGTGCCAGCAGCCCCCCCGGGGGATCGAAGACCCAGTACTTC. Protein: CASSPPGGSKTQYF.

The rearrangement joins TRBV7-9 to TRBJ2-1; D unresolved. The CDR3 spans 12 residues. The V and J ends lost 5 bases and 15 bases respectively, with 17 bases between them. CDR1 SEHNR and CDR2 FQNEAQ come from the germline V gene (reference sequence). The CDR3 coding sequence is TGTGCCAGCAGCCCTCCGGTCTCCAGGACGTTCTTC. Its translation is CASSPPVSRTFF.

This clonotype came up a few times. This sequence joins TRBV6-5 and TRBJ2-7; 7 bases match TRBD2. Germline V lookup: CDR1 MNHEY, CDR2 SVGAGI. The CDR3 sequence is 16 residues long. The ends lost 3 bases at V and 3 bases at J; junction bases unmatched: 11. CDR3: CASSYSRTRSNYEQYF. The DNA of the CDR3 is TGTGCCAGCAGTTATTCAAGGACTAGGTCGAACTACGAGCAGTACTTC.

This clonotype was counted once. V usage is TRBV19 and J usage is TRBJ2-1; TRBD2 is a possible D gene (6 bases). Germline assignment: CDR1 LNHDA and CDR2 SQIVND (reference sequence). The V gene lost 8 bases and the J gene lost 2 bases, with 22 bases spanning the gap. The CDR3 loop spans 17 amino acids. CDR3 DNA sequence: TGTGCCAGTTCTGGGGCCCACGCGCGGAGGGCCTACAATGAGCAGTTCTTC. This sequence encodes CASSGAHARRAYNEQFF.

V and J are TRBV7-6 and TRBJ2-7; TRBD2 is a possible D gene (6 bases). Near its end, the DNA agrees better with TRBJ2-5, so the J call may be wrong. CDR3 size: 14 residues. CDR1 SGHVS and CDR2 FNYEAQ come from the germline V gene. CDR3 protein: CASSPGLLFETQYF. The CDR3 DNA sequence: TGTGCCAGCAGCCCAGGACTACTTTTCGAGACCCAGTACTTC.